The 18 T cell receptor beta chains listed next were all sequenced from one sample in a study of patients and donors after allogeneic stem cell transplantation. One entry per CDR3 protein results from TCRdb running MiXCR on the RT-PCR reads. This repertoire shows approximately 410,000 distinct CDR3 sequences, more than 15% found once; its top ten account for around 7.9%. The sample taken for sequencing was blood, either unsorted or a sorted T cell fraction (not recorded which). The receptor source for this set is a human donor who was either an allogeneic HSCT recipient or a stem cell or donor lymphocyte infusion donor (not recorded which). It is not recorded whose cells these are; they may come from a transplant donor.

For the CDR3, the DNA is TGTGCCTGGAGACAGGCGAACACTGAAGCTTTCTTT. Encoded protein: CAWRQANTEAFF. V usage is TRBV30 and J usage is TRBJ1-1; TRBD1 is a possible D gene (5 bases). This CDR3 region has 12 residues. Germline CDR1 and CDR2: GTSNPN and SVGIG (reference sequence). V was cut by 3 bases and J by 1 base, with 6 bases left in between.

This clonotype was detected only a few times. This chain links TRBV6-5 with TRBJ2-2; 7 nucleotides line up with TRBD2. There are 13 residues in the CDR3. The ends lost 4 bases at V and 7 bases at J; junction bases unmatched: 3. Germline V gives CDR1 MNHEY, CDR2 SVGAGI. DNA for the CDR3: TGTGCCAGCAGTTCGACTAGCTTCGGGGAGCTGTTTTTT. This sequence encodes CASSSTSFGELFF.

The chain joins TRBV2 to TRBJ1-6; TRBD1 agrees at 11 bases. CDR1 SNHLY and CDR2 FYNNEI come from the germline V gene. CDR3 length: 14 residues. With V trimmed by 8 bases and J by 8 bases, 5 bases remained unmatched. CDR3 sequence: CASGQGAYHSPLHF. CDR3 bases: TGTGCCAGCGGACAGGGGGCATATCATTCACCCCTCCACTTT.

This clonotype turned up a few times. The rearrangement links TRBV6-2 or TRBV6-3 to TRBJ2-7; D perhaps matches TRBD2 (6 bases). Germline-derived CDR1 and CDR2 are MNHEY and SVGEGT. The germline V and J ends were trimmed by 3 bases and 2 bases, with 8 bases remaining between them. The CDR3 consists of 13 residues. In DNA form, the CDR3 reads TGTGCCAGCAGTTATCGACTAGCCTACGAGCAGTACTTC. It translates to CASSYRLAYEQYF.

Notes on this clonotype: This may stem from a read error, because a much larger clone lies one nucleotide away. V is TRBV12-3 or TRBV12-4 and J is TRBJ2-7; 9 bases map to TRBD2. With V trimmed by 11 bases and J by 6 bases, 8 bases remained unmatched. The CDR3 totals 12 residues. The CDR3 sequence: CACGLAGVEQYF. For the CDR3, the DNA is TGTGCCTGCGGGTTAGCGGGAGTCGAGCAGTACTTC.

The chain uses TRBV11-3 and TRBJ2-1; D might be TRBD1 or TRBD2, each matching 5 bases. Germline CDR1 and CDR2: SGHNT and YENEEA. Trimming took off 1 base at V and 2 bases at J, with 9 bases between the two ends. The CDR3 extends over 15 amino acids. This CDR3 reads CASSLGGSTYNEQFF. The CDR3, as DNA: TGTGCCAGCAGCTTAGGGGGGTCCACCTACAATGAGCAGTTCTTC.

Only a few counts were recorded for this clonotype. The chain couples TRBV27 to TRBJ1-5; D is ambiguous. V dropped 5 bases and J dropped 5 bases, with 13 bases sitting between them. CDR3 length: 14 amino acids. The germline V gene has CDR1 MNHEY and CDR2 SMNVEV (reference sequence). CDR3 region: CASSNRGRDQPQHF. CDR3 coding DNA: TGTGCCAGCAGTAACCGGGGTCGGGATCAGCCCCAGCATTTT.

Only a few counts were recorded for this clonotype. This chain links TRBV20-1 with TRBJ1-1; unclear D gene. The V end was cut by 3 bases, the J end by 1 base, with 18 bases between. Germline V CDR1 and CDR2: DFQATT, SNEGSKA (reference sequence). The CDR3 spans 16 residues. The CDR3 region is CSARAPWGRKNTEAFF. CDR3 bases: TGCAGTGCTAGGGCCCCATGGGGAAGAAAGAACACTGAAGCTTTCTTT.

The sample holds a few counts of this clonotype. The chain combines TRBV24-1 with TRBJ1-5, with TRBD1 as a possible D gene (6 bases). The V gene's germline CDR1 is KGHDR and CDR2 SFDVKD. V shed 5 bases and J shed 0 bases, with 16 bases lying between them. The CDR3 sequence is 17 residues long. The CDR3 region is CATSAVSGTISNQPQHF. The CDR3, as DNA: TGTGCCACCAGTGCCGTCTCCGGGACAATTAGCAATCAGCCCCAGCATTTT.

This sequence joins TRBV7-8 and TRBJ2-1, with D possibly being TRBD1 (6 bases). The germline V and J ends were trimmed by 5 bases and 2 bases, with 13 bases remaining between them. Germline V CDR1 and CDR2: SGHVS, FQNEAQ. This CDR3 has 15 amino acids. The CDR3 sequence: CASSRGAGAYNEQFF. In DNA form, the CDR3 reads TGTGCCAGCAGCCGAGGGGCAGGGGCCTACAATGAGCAGTTCTTC.

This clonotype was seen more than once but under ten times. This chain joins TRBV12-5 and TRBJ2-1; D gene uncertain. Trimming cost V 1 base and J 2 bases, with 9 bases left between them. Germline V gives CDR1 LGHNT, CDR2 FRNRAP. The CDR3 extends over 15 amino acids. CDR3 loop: CASGLGAVTYNEQFF. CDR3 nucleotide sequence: TGTGCTAGTGGTTTGGGCGCGGTCACCTACAATGAGCAGTTCTTC.

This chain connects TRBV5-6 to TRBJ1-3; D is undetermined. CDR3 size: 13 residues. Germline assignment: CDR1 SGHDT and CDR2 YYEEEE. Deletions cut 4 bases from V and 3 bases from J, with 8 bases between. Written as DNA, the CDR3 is TGTGCCAGCAGCCCGCTACTTGGAAACACCATATATTTT. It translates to CASSPLLGNTIYF.

The CDR3 DNA sequence: TGCAGTGCTAGAGCCCCGCCGGCCTTCTATAATTCACCCCTCCACTTT. It yields the protein CSARAPPAFYNSPLHF. This rearrangement joins TRBV20-1 to TRBJ1-6; D gene uncertain. CDR3 length: 16 residues. Germline values: CDR1 DFQATT, CDR2 SNEGSKA (reference sequence). Trimming took off 1 base at V and 3 bases at J, with 13 bases between the two ends.

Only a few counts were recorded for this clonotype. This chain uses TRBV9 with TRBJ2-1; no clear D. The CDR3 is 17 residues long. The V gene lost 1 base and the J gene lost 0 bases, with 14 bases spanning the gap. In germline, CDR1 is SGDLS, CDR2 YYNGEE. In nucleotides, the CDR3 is TGTGCCAGCAGCGTACCCGGACCGAAGCTCTCCTACAATGAGCAGTTCTTC. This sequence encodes CASSVPGPKLSYNEQFF.

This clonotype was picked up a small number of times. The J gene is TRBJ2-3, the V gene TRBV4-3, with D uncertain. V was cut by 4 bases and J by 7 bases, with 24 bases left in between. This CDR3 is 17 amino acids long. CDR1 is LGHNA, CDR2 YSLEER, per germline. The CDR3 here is CASSPNWVYRALNTQYF. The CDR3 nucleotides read TGCGCCAGCAGCCCCAACTGGGTGTATAGGGCCTTGAATACGCAGTATTTT.

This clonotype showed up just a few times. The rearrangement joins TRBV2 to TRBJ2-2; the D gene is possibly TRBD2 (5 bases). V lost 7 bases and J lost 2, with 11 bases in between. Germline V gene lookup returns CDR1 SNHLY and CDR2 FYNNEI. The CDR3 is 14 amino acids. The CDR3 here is CASIGGLNTGELFF. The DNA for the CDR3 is TGTGCCAGCATTGGCGGGCTAAACACCGGGGAGCTGTTTTTT. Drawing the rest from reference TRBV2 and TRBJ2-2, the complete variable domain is EPEVTQTPSHQVTQMGQEVILRCVPISNHLYFYWYRQILGQKVEFLVSFYNNEISEKSEIFDDQFSVERPDGSNFTLKIRSTKLEDSAMYFCASIGGLNTGELFFGEGSRLTVL.

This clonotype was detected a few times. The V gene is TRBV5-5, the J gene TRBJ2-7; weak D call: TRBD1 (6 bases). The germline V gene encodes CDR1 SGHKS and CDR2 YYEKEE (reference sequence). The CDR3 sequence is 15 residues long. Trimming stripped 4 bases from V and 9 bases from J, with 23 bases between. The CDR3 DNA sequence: TGTGCCAGCAGCCCCGAAGACAGGAGTTATTTCGGGCAGTACTTC. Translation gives CASSPEDRSYFGQYF. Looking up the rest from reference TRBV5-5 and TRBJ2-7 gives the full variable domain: DAGVTQSPTHLIKTRGQQVTLRCSPISGHKSVSWYQQVLGQGPQFIFQYYEKEERGRGNFPDRFSARQFPNYSSELNVNALLLGDSALYLCASSPEDRSYFGQYFGPGTRLTVT.

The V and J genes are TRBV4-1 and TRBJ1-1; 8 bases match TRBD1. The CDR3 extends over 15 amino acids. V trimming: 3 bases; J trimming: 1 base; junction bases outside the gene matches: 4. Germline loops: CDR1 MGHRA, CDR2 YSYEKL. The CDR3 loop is CASSQFGQGNTEAFF. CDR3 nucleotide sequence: TGCGCCAGCAGCCAGTTCGGACAGGGGAACACTGAAGCTTTCTTT.